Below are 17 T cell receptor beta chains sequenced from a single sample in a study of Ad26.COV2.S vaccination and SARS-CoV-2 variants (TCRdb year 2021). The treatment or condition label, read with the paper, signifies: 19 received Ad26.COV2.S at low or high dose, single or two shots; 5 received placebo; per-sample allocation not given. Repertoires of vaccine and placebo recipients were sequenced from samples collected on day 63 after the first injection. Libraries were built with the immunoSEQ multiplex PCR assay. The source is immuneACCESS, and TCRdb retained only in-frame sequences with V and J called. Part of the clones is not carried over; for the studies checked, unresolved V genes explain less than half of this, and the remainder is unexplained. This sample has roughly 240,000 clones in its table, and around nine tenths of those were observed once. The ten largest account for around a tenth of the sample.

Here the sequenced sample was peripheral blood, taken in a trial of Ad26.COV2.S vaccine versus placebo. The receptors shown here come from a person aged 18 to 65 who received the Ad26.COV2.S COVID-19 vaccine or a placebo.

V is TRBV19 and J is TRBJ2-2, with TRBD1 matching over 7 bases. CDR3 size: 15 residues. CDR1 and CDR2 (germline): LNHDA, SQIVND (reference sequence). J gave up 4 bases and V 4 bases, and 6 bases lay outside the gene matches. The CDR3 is CASSTYGQVTGELFF. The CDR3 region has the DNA TGTGCCAGTAGTACCTATGGACAGGTCACCGGGGAGCTGTTTTTT.

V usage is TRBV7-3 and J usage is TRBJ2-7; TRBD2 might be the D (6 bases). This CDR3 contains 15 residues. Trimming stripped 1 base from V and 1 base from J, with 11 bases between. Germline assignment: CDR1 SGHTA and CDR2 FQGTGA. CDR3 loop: CASSLRRGPSYEQYF. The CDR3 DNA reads TGTGCCAGCAGCTTAAGGAGGGGACCTTCCTACGAGCAGTACTTC.

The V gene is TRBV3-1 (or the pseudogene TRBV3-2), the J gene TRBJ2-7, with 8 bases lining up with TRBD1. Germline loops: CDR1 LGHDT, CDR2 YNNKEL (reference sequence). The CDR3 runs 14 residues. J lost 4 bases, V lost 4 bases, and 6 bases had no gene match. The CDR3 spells CASSRTGTGYEQYF. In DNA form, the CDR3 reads TGTGCCAGCAGCCGCACCGGGACAGGATACGAGCAGTACTTC.

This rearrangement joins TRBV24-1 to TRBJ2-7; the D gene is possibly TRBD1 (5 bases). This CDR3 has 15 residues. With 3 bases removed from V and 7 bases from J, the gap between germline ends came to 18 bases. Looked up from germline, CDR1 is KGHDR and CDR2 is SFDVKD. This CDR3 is CATSDASPGKREQYF. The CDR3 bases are TGTGCCACCAGTGATGCCTCACCAGGGAAACGGGAGCAGTACTTC.

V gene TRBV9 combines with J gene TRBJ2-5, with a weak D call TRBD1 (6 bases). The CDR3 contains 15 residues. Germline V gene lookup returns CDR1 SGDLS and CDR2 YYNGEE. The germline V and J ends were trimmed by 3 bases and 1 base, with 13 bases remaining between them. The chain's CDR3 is CASSASGTSQETQYF. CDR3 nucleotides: TGTGCCAGCAGCGCGTCCGGGACATCCCAAGAGACCCAGTACTTC.

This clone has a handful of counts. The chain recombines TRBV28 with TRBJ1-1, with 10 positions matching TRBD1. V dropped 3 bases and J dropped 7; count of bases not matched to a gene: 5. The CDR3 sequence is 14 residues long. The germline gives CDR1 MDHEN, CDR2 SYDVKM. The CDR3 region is CASSFATGGFEAFF. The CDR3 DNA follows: TGTGCCAGCAGTTTCGCGACAGGGGGCTTTGAAGCTTTCTTT.

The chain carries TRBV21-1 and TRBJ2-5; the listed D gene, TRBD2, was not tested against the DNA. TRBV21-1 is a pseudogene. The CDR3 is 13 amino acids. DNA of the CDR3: TGTGCCAGCAGCCCCCATCGTCGAGGGACCCAGTACTTC. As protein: CASSPHRRGTQYF.

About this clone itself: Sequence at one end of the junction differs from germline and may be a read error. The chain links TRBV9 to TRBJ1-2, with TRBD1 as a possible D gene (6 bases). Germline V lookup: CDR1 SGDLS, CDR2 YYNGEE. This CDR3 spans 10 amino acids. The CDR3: CASGTGTTSF. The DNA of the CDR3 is TGTGCCAGCGGCACCGGGACAACTTCCTTC.

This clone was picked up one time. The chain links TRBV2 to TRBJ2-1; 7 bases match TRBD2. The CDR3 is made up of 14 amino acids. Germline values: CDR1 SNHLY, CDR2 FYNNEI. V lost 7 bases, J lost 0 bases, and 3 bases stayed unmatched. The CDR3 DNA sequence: TGTGCCAGCAAGAGACTAGCCTCCTACAATGAGCAGTTCTTC. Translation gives CASKRLASYNEQFF.

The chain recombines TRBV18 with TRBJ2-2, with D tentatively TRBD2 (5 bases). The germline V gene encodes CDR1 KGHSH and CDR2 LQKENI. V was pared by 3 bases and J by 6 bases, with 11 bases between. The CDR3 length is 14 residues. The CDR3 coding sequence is TGTGCCAGCTCACCCCCGAACGGGGCCGGGGAGCTGTTTTTT. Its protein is CASSPPNGAGELFF.

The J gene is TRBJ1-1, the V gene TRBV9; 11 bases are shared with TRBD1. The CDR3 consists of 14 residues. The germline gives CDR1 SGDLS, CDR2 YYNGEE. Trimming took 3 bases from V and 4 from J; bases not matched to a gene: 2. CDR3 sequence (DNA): TGTGCCAGCAGCGGAGGACAGGGGGCCACTGAAGCTTTCTTT. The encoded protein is CASSGGQGATEAFF. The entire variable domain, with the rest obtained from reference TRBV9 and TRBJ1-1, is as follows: DSGVTQTPKHLITATGQRVTLRCSPRSGDLSVYWYQQSLDQGLQFLIQYYNGEERAKGNILERFSAQQFPDLHSELNLSSLELGDSALYFCASSGGQGATEAFFGQGTRLTVV.

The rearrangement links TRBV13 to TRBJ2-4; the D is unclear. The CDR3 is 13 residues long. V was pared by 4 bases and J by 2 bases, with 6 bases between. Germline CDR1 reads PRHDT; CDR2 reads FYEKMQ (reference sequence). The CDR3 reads CASSWNPKNIQYF. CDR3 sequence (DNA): TGTGCCAGCAGCTGGAACCCCAAAAACATTCAGTACTTC.

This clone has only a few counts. The CDR3 region is CASSYSTGMGTYEQYF. CDR3 bases: TGTGCCAGCAGTTACTCGACCGGGATGGGAACCTACGAGCAGTACTTC. The rearrangement joins TRBV6-5 to TRBJ2-7; tentatively, D is TRBD2 (5 bases). The V and J ends lost 0 bases and 2 bases respectively, with 14 bases between them. This CDR3 spans 16 amino acids. Germline CDR1 is MNHEY and CDR2 is SVGAGI.

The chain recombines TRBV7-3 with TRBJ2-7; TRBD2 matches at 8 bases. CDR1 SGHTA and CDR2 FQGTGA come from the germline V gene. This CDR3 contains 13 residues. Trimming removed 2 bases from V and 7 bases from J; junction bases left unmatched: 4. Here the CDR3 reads CASSLSVAGEQYF. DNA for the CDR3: TGTGCCAGCAGCTTATCAGTAGCGGGGGAGCAGTACTTC.

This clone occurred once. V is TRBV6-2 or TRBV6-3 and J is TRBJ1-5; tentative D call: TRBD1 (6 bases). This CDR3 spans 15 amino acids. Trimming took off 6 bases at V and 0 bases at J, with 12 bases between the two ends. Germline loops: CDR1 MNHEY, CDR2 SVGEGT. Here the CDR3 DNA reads TGTGCCAGCAGCTCGACAGGTAATAGCAATCAGCCCCAGCATTTT. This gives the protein CASSSTGNSNQPQHF.

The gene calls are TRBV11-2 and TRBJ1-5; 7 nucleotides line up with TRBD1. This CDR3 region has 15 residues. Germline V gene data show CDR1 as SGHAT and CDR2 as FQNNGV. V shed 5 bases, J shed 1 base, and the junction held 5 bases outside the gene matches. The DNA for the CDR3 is TGTGCCAGCAGCACAGGGGCCGGGAGCAATCAGCCCCAGCATTTT. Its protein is CASSTGAGSNQPQHF.

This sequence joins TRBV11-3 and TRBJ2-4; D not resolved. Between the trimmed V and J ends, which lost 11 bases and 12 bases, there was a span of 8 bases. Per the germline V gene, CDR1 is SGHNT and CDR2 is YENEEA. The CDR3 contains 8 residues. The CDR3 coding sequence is TGTGCCGGTTCGAATCAGTACTTC. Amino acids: CAGSNQYF.